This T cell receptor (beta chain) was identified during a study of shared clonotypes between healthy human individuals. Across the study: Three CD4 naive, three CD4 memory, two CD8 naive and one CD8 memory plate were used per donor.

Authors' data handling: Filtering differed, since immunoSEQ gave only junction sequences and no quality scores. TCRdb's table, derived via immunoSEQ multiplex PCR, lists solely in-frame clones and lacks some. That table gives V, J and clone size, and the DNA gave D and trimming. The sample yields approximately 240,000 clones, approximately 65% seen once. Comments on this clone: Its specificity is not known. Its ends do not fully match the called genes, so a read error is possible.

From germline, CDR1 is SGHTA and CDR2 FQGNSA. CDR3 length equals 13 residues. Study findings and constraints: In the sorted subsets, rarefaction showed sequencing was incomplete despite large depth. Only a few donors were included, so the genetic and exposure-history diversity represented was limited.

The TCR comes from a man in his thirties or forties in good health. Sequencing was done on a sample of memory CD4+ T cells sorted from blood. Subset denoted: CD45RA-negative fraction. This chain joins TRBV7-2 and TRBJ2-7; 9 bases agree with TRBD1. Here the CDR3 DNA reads TGTGCCAGCAGCCACGCCCGGGACAGGGATGTACACTTC. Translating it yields CASSHARDRDVHF.